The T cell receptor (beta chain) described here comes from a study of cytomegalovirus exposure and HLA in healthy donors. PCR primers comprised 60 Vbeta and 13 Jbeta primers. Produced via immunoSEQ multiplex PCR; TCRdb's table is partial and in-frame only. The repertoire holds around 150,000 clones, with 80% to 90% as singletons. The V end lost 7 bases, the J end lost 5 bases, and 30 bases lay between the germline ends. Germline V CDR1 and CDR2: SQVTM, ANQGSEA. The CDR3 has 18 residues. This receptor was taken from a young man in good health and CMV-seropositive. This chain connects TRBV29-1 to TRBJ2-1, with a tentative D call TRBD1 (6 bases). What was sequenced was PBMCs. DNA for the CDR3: TGCAGCGCCCTTTCGGGTGAGAGGAGCAGGGGTGCTGACAATGAGCAGTTCTTC. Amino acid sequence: CSALSGERSRGADNEQFF.